One sample yielded the 28 T cell receptor beta chains listed below, sequenced in a study of T cell changes during pregnancy in multiple sclerosis. Here immunoSEQ multiplex PCR was the method, and the copy in TCRdb shows in-frame clones only, minus some. The data contain over 50,000 clones, around 91% of them singletons. Sequenced here: peripheral blood, sampled in the third trimester of pregnancy. These receptors were collected from a female donor in good health, enrolled as a control in a pregnancy study.

This chain uses TRBV7-2 with TRBJ1-1; a weak D match, TRBD1 (6 bases). Looked up from germline, CDR1 is SGHTA and CDR2 is FQGNSA. Between the trimmed V and J ends, which lost 2 bases and 1 base, there was a span of 8 bases. This CDR3 is built from 14 residues. CDR3 DNA: TGTGCCAGCAGCTTACAGGGGTCGAACACTGAAGCTTTCTTT. Protein sequence: CASSLQGSNTEAFF.

This chain connects TRBV11-2 to TRBJ2-3, with TRBD2 matching over 7 bases. The V gene end was trimmed by 0 bases and the J gene end by 1 base; junction bases not matched to a gene: 1. CDR3 size: 15 residues. The germline CDR1 and CDR2 sequences are SGHAT and FQNNGV. As DNA, the CDR3 is TGTGCCAGCAGCTTAGATGGGGGGGGCACAGATACGCAGTATTTT. It specifies CASSLDGGGTDTQYF.

The chain joins TRBV2 to TRBJ2-7; D gene ambiguous. Germline V CDR1 and CDR2: SNHLY, FYNNEI. This CDR3 has 14 residues. Trimming took 10 bases from V and 2 from J, leaving 18 bases between them. In nucleotides, the CDR3 is TGTGCCATCAAACCCCTTGGGCAGGCCTACGAGCAGTACTTC. Translated, it gives CAIKPLGQAYEQYF.

The chain employs TRBV19 and TRBJ1-6; 9 positions agree with TRBD1. This CDR3 is 15 amino acids long. J lost 5 bases, V lost 5 bases, and 4 bases had no gene match. CDR1 and CDR2 (germline): LNHDA, SQIVND (reference sequence). Here the CDR3 reads CASSSRDRDNSPLHF. CDR3 DNA: TGTGCCAGTAGTTCCCGGGACAGGGATAATTCACCCCTCCACTTT.

V usage is TRBV6-6 and J usage is TRBJ1-1; D call uncertain. From germline, CDR1 is MNHNY and CDR2 SVGAGI (reference sequence). The length of the CDR3 is 15 residues. The V gene lost 6 bases and the J gene lost 3 bases, with 17 bases spanning the gap. As DNA, the CDR3 is TGTGCCAGCAGCTCGGGTGGCATCGGGGACACTGAAGCTTTCTTT. This codes for CASSSGGIGDTEAFF.

This chain uses TRBV7-2 with TRBJ1-5; D is undetermined. CDR1 and CDR2 from the germline V gene are SGHTA and FQGNSA. This CDR3 has 15 residues. The germline V and J ends were trimmed by 0 bases and 9 bases, with 15 bases remaining between them. The CDR3 DNA reads TGTGCCAGCAGCTTAGCGCCCGGGTTCCAATCGCCCCAGCATTTT. Protein product: CASSLAPGFQSPQHF.

This clone turned up a few times. At the DNA level, this CDR3 is encoded by other sequences in the same sample as well. The V and J genes are TRBV7-8 and TRBJ2-3; 7 nucleotides match TRBD2. Germline CDR1 SGHVS, CDR2 FQNEAQ. The CDR3 contains 15 residues. The V segment lost 0 bases and the J segment 0 bases; nucleotides outside the gene matches: 0. CDR3 nucleotides: TGTGCCAGCAGCTTAGCGGGGGGGAGCACAGATACGCAGTATTTT. It yields the protein CASSLAGGSTDTQYF.

CDR3 in DNA: TGTGCCAGCAGATACAGTGAAGCGGGCTACACCTTC. It is translated as CASRYSEAGYTF. The chain combines TRBV6-5 with TRBJ1-2; D gene uncertain. Per the germline V gene, CDR1 is MNHEY and CDR2 is SVGAGI. The V end was cut by 6 bases, the J end by 8 bases, with 13 bases between. CDR3 length: 12 residues.

This chain connects TRBV11-1 to TRBJ2-1; 12 bases match TRBD2. The CDR3 runs to 17 residues. CDR1 and CDR2 (germline): SGHAT, FQDESV (reference sequence). V was clipped by 2 bases and J by 6 bases; unmatched bases: 8. DNA of the CDR3: TGTGCCAGCAGCTTACCCTCGACTAGCGGGGGTTTCAATGAGCAGTTCTTC. The encoded protein is CASSLPSTSGGFNEQFF.

The rearrangement links TRBV5-6 to TRBJ2-7; the match to TRBD1 covers 8 bases. The CDR3 contains 13 residues. V dropped 3 bases and J dropped 6; count of bases not matched to a gene: 5. From germline, CDR1 is SGHDT and CDR2 YYEEEE. The CDR3 spells CASSSGTGGEQYF. CDR3 sequence (DNA): TGTGCCAGCAGCTCTGGGACAGGTGGCGAGCAGTACTTC. Filled out from reference TRBV5-6 and TRBJ2-7, the complete variable domain reads DAGVTQSPTHLIKTRGQQVTLRCSPKSGHDTVSWYQQALGQGPQFIFQYYEEEERQRGNFPDRFSGHQFPNYSSELNVNALLLGDSALYLCASSSGTGGEQYFGPGTRLTVT.

The chain joins TRBV28 to TRBJ1-4; 8 positions match TRBD1. J lost 4 bases, V lost 6 bases, and 10 bases had no gene match. Germline CDR1 is MDHEN and CDR2 is SYDVKM. The CDR3 covers 16 residues. CDR3 residues: CASSPPGTGYNEKLFF. CDR3 bases: TGTGCCAGCAGCCCCCCTGGGACAGGTTATAATGAAAAACTGTTTTTT.

The chain recombines TRBV27 with TRBJ2-1, with 9 bases identical to TRBD2. Germline CDR1 MNHEY, CDR2 SMNVEV (reference sequence). The V segment lost 2 bases and the J segment 9 bases; nucleotides outside the gene matches: 8. The CDR3 runs 15 residues. CDR3: CASSLRRGGQSEQFF. CDR3 nucleotides: TGTGCCAGCAGTTTAAGGCGGGGGGGCCAGAGTGAGCAGTTCTTC.

CDR3 residues: CASSASGGAFF. CDR3 coding DNA: TGTGCCAGCAGCGCGAGCGGGGGGGCTTTCTTT. V and J are TRBV5-6 and TRBJ1-1, with a weak D call TRBD1 (5 bases). Germline CDR1 SGHDT, CDR2 YYEEEE. V lost 4 bases and J 11 bases, leaving 12 bases between the germline ends. The CDR3 contains 11 residues.

The chain carries TRBV5-6 and TRBJ2-1; D is unclear. Trimming took 2 bases from V and 0 from J, leaving 6 bases between them. The CDR3 is 14 amino acids. The germline V gene has CDR1 SGHDT and CDR2 YYEEEE. Here the CDR3 reads CASSFSSSYNEQFF. The CDR3 region has the DNA TGTGCCAGCAGCTTTAGCAGCTCCTACAATGAGCAGTTCTTC.

The CDR3 loop reads CASSVGGTGRTGELFF. CDR3 nucleotides: TGTGCCAGCAGCGTAGGTGGGACAGGGAGAACCGGGGAGCTGTTTTTT. This chain links TRBV9 with TRBJ2-2, with 9 bases lining up with TRBD1. Germline-derived CDR1 and CDR2 are SGDLS and YYNGEE. This CDR3 has 16 amino acids. Losses at the gene ends were 0 bases for V and 5 bases for J; bases not matched to a gene: 5.

V and J are TRBV11-2 and TRBJ1-1, with TRBD1 as a possible D gene (6 bases). Per the germline V gene, CDR1 is SGHAT and CDR2 is FQNNGV. Trimming removed 1 base at V and 1 base at J, with 16 bases between. This CDR3 has 17 amino acids. The CDR3 loop reads CASSLGPGGRGNTEAFF. The DNA for the CDR3 is TGTGCCAGCAGCTTAGGCCCCGGGGGGCGAGGGAACACTGAAGCTTTCTTT.

The chain carries TRBV10-3 and TRBJ2-3, with D unclear. V lost 0 bases to trimming and J lost 0 bases, with 7 bases between them. The CDR3 covers 15 residues. Germline V lookup: CDR1 ENHRY, CDR2 SYGVKD. The CDR3 reads CAISESAKSTDTQYF. The CDR3 DNA sequence: TGTGCCATCAGTGAGTCAGCGAAAAGCACAGATACGCAGTATTTT.

This chain uses TRBV15 with TRBJ1-3, with TRBD1 matching 7 bases. Germline CDR1 LNHNV, CDR2 YYDKDF (reference sequence). The V and J ends lost 0 bases and 4 bases, in that order; junction bases with no gene match: 3. The CDR3 is 15 amino acids. This CDR3 is CATSRETGKGNTIYF. CDR3 nucleotide sequence: TGTGCCACCAGCAGAGAGACAGGGAAAGGAAACACCATATATTTT.

This clone has more than one count but fewer than ten. The chain couples TRBV30 to TRBJ2-2, with 9 bases matching TRBD2. Germline V CDR1 and CDR2: GTSNPN, SVGIG (reference sequence). This CDR3 contains 12 residues. V dropped 3 bases and J dropped 8; count of bases not matched to a gene: 1. CDR3: CAWRLAGGELFF. The CDR3, as DNA: TGTGCCTGGAGGCTAGCGGGGGGGGAGCTGTTTTTT.

This clone was picked up one time. The chain joins TRBV9 to TRBJ1-5; maybe TRBD1 (6 bases). The germline CDR1 and CDR2 sequences are SGDLS and YYNGEE. CDR3 length equals 15 residues. V was pared by 4 bases and J by 3 bases, with 14 bases between. CDR3 DNA: TGTGCCAGCAGCCCCGGGGGGCTGCCCAATCAGCCCCAGCATTTT. It yields the protein CASSPGGLPNQPQHF.

The rearrangement uses TRBV12-5 and TRBJ2-3; the D gene is possibly TRBD2 (6 bases). CDR1 and CDR2 (germline): LGHNT, FRNRAP. CDR3 size: 15 residues. Trimming removed 6 bases from V and 8 bases from J, with 21 bases in between. The CDR3 reads CASGFSLASVVTQYF. The CDR3 region has the DNA TGTGCTAGTGGCTTCAGTCTAGCGTCGGTTGTTACGCAGTATTTT.

The chain has TRBV4-3 and TRBJ1-3; no clear D. Deletions cut 4 bases from V and 2 bases from J, with 6 bases between. Germline loops: CDR1 LGHNA, CDR2 YSLEER. CDR3 size: 13 residues. CDR3 DNA sequence: TGCGCCAGCAGCCCGGTCGCTGGAAACACCATATATTTT. It yields the protein CASSPVAGNTIYF.

V is TRBV7-2 and J is TRBJ1-1; D unresolved. Trimming removed 4 bases at V and 4 bases at J, with 7 bases between. Germline values: CDR1 SGHTA, CDR2 FQGNSA. The CDR3 extends over 12 amino acids. CDR3 protein: CASSYLRTEAFF. The CDR3 region has the DNA TGTGCCAGCAGCTACCTGCGCACTGAAGCTTTCTTT.

The chain links TRBV28 to TRBJ1-4, with TRBD1 as a possible D gene (5 bases). CDR1 MDHEN and CDR2 SYDVKM come from the germline V gene. V was clipped by 6 bases and J by 4 bases, with 15 bases between them. The CDR3 contains 15 residues. CDR3 protein: CASRPDSPGNEKLFF. CDR3 DNA sequence: TGTGCCAGCAGACCTGACAGTCCCGGTAATGAAAAACTGTTTTTT.

The chain combines TRBV7-3 with TRBJ2-2; weak D call: TRBD1 (7 bases). CDR1 and CDR2 from the germline V gene are SGHTA and FQGTGA. The CDR3 length is 14 residues. Between the trimmed V and J ends, which lost 8 bases and 5 bases, there was a span of 15 bases. CDR3 residues: CASSGAGGTGELFF. The CDR3 coding sequence is TGTGCCAGCTCCGGCGCAGGGGGGACCGGGGAGCTGTTTTTT.

The V and J genes are TRBV28 and TRBJ1-6; TRBD1 aligns across 9 bases. This CDR3 comprises 15 residues. The V and J ends lost 6 bases and 10 bases, in that order; junction bases with no gene match: 10. Germline values: CDR1 MDHEN, CDR2 SYDVKM. DNA for the CDR3: TGTGCCAGCAGGCCAGGGACAGGGAATAGGTCACCCCTCCACTTT. Translation gives CASRPGTGNRSPLHF.

The chain employs TRBV5-5 and TRBJ2-2; 8 bases match TRBD2. J lost 6 bases, V lost 4 bases, and 5 bases had no gene match. The CDR3 has 14 amino acids. Germline V lookup: CDR1 SGHKS, CDR2 YYEKEE (reference sequence). CDR3: CASSARTSPGELFF. In nucleotides, the CDR3 is TGTGCCAGCAGCGCAAGGACTAGCCCCGGGGAGCTGTTTTTT.

This clone was found once. This sequence joins TRBV19 and TRBJ1-4, with a possible D match to TRBD1 (5 bases). The germline CDR1 and CDR2 sequences are LNHDA and SQIVND (reference sequence). This CDR3 contains 16 residues. Trimming shortened V by 4 bases and J by 1 base, and 13 bases separated the two germline ends. Written as DNA, the CDR3 is TGTGCCAGTAGTAAAGTGGGGCGGATAACTAATGAAAAACTGTTTTTT. Its protein product is CASSKVGRITNEKLFF.